The 32 T cell receptor beta chains listed next were all sequenced from one sample in a study of cytomegalovirus exposure and HLA in healthy donors. PCR involved 60 Vbeta and 13 Jbeta primers. The table came from immunoSEQ multiplex PCR; TCRdb's copy has only in-frame clones and leaves some out. The table records some 120,000 clones, approximately 80% of them present only once. The sequencing input was PBMCs. The receptors derive from a man in his late teens or twenties in good health and CMV-seropositive.

The chain uses TRBV7-6 and TRBJ2-5; 8 bases line up with TRBD2. The CDR3 consists of 14 residues. Germline V gene lookup returns CDR1 SGHVS and CDR2 FNYEAQ. Trimming at V came to 3 bases and at J to 5 bases, leaving 5 bases not matched to a gene. The DNA of the CDR3 is TGTGCCAGCAGCTTGGGACTAGGGTTGGAGACCCAGTACTTC. Translated, it gives CASSLGLGLETQYF.

The V and J genes are TRBV2 and TRBJ2-7, with D possibly matching TRBD2 (5 bases). The germline gives CDR1 SNHLY, CDR2 FYNNEI. This CDR3 has 16 residues. Trimming cost V 7 bases and J 2 bases, with 21 bases left between them. The CDR3 reads CASKGFVEKAAYEQYF. Written as DNA, the CDR3 is TGTGCCAGCAAGGGTTTTGTGGAGAAAGCGGCCTACGAGCAGTACTTC.

The V gene is TRBV6-1, the J gene TRBJ1-1, with D perhaps TRBD1 (5 bases). CDR3 length: 13 amino acids. V was clipped by 9 bases and J by 3 bases, with 14 bases between them. Per the germline V gene, CDR1 is MNHNS and CDR2 is SASEGT. The CDR3 region is CASPLREYTEAFF. CDR3 nucleotides: TGTGCCAGTCCCCTCAGGGAATACACTGAAGCTTTCTTT.

The chain employs TRBV27 and TRBJ1-2, with 9 bases fitting TRBD1. This CDR3 is 14 amino acids long. Germline CDR1 is MNHEY and CDR2 is SMNVEV (reference sequence). V was pared by 6 bases and J by 7 bases, with 9 bases of the junction left unmatched. CDR3 nucleotides: TGTGCCAGCAGGGGACAGGGTCGAGGTCGTGGCTACACCTTC. This sequence encodes CASRGQGRGRGYTF.

This chain uses TRBV27 with TRBJ2-7; 11 nucleotides align to TRBD2. The trim removed 5 bases at V and 7 bases at J, leaving 7 bases unmatched. Germline V gives CDR1 MNHEY, CDR2 SMNVEV (reference sequence). The CDR3 extends over 14 amino acids. The DNA of the CDR3 is TGTGCCAGCAGTCCCGGACTAGCGGGTAATGAGCAGTACTTC. Translating it yields CASSPGLAGNEQYF.

The gene calls are TRBV19 and TRBJ1-1; D may be TRBD1 (5 bases). The germline CDR1 and CDR2 sequences are LNHDA and SQIVND (reference sequence). V shed 3 bases and J shed 0 bases, with 14 bases lying between them. The CDR3 consists of 16 residues. As DNA, the CDR3 is TGTGCCAGTAGTATTTATTTGGGACTTATGAACACTGAAGCTTTCTTT. Protein product: CASSIYLGLMNTEAFF.

The gene calls are TRBV7-8 and TRBJ2-7; TRBD1 agrees at 9 bases. Looked up from germline, CDR1 is SGHVS and CDR2 is FQNEAQ. The CDR3 length is 14 residues. With V trimmed by 3 bases and J by 6 bases, 6 bases remained unmatched. The CDR3 region is CASSFGTGSFEQYF. CDR3 nucleotide sequence: TGTGCCAGCAGCTTCGGGACAGGGTCATTCGAGCAGTACTTC.

This clone was seen only once. The chain joins TRBV6-4 to TRBJ2-7; 11 bases line up with TRBD2. The CDR3 has 19 amino acids. The J segment lost 0 bases and the V segment lost 0 bases, leaving 10 bases of the junction unmatched. Germline V gives CDR1 MRHNA, CDR2 SNTAGT. The CDR3 loop reads CASSDSASGRIRNSYEQYF. The CDR3 DNA reads as TGTGCCAGCAGTGACTCGGCTAGCGGGAGGATTCGGAACTCCTACGAGCAGTACTTC.

This chain links TRBV5-8 with TRBJ2-3; 8 bases are a match to TRBD1. CDR3 length: 15 residues. V shed 3 bases and J 3 bases; nucleotides not matched to a gene: 6. CDR1 and CDR2 (germline): SGHTS, YDEGEE. The CDR3 nucleotides read TGTGCCAGCAGCTCAGGGACAGGAGGGACAGATACGCAGTATTTT. Residues: CASSSGTGGTDTQYF.

The chain uses TRBV4-1 and TRBJ2-7; a weak D match, TRBD1 (5 bases). The CDR3 spans 14 residues. Per germline, CDR1 MGHRA and CDR2 YSYEKL. V lost 3 bases and J lost 0, with 9 bases in between. In DNA form, the CDR3 reads TGCGCCAGCAGCCATCCTAGGGGCTCCTACGAGCAGTACTTC. Amino acid sequence: CASSHPRGSYEQYF.

This clone has more than one count but fewer than ten. This chain connects TRBV28 to TRBJ2-7; D unresolved. Per germline, CDR1 MDHEN and CDR2 SYDVKM. This CDR3 spans 13 amino acids. The V gene lost 6 bases and the J gene lost 1 base, with 10 bases spanning the gap. The CDR3 protein is CASRRSGSYEQYF. Here the CDR3 DNA reads TGTGCCAGCAGAAGATCAGGATCCTACGAGCAGTACTTC.

This clone was seen once. This CDR3 reads CASSPVPGHQETQYF. In DNA, the CDR3 is TGTGCCAGCAGCCCTGTCCCGGGACATCAAGAGACCCAGTACTTC. This chain connects TRBV14 to TRBJ2-5; possibly TRBD1 for D (6 bases). Trimming stripped 4 bases from V and 2 bases from J, with 14 bases between. This CDR3 spans 15 amino acids. Germline CDR1 reads SGHDN; CDR2 reads FVKESK.

This chain joins TRBV2 and TRBJ1-1; TRBD1 matches at 10 bases. CDR1 SNHLY and CDR2 FYNNEI come from the germline V gene. The length of the CDR3 is 15 residues. Unmatched junction bases numbered 7, after V lost 2 bases and J lost 7 bases. This CDR3 is CASSELGQGGGEAFF. CDR3 nucleotides: TGTGCCAGCAGTGAATTAGGACAGGGGGGGGGTGAAGCTTTCTTT.

This chain connects TRBV5-5 to TRBJ1-2; TRBD1 might be the D (5 bases). Germline V gene lookup returns CDR1 SGHKS and CDR2 YYEKEE (reference sequence). There are 13 residues in the CDR3. Trimming cost V 6 bases and J 2 bases, with 11 bases left between them. In DNA form, the CDR3 reads TGTGCCAGCACCCCGCCAGGGAACTATGGCTACACCTTC. Translated, it gives CASTPPGNYGYTF.

This clone was recorded only once. J is TRBJ2-2 and V is TRBV7-2, with 14 bases aligning to TRBD2. V lost 6 bases and J lost 0; bases outside the gene matches: 3. The CDR3 has 17 residues. The germline gives CDR1 SGHTA, CDR2 FQGNSA. The CDR3 region is CASRTGLAGANTGELFF. In DNA form, the CDR3 reads TGTGCCAGCAGGACGGGACTAGCGGGGGCGAACACCGGGGAGCTGTTTTTT. Supplemented by reference TRBV7-2 and TRBJ2-2, the full variable domain reads GAGVSQSPSNKVTEKGKDVELRCDPISGHTALYWYRQSLGQGLEFLIYFQGNSAPDKSGLPSDRFSAERTGGSVSTLTIQRTQQEDSAVYLCASRTGLAGANTGELFFGEGSRLTVL.

This sequence joins TRBV11-2 and TRBJ2-1; tentatively, D is TRBD2 (5 bases). Per the germline V gene, CDR1 is SGHAT and CDR2 is FQNNGV. V was trimmed by 2 bases and J by 12 bases, leaving 14 bases between them. The CDR3 spans 13 residues. The CDR3: CASSLLTADPQFF. Written as DNA, the CDR3 is TGTGCCAGCAGCTTATTAACAGCGGATCCGCAGTTCTTC.

V is TRBV5-1 and J is TRBJ1-1, with TRBD1 matching over 9 bases. The germline V gene encodes CDR1 SGHRS and CDR2 YFSETQ. The CDR3 extends over 15 amino acids. J lost 3 bases, V lost 4 bases, and 7 bases had no gene match. Written as DNA, the CDR3 is TGCGCCAGCAGCGCAACAGGGGGCGAGGACACTGAAGCTTTCTTT. It is translated as CASSATGGEDTEAFF. Together with reference TRBV5-1 and TRBJ1-1, the CDR3 gives the full variable domain: KAGVTQTPRYLIKTRGQQVTLSCSPISGHRSVSWYQQTPGQGLQFLFEYFSETQRNKGNFPGRFSGRQFSNSRSEMNVSTLELGDSALYLCASSATGGEDTEAFFGQGTRLTVV.

V and J are TRBV10-2 and TRBJ1-1; D is uncertain. The germline V and J ends were trimmed by 3 bases and 8 bases, with 7 bases remaining between them. In germline, CDR1 is WSHSY, CDR2 SAAADI. The CDR3 length is 11 residues. CDR3 amino acids: CASSEVTEAFF. CDR3 in DNA: TGCGCCAGCAGTGAAGTAACAGAAGCTTTCTTT.

V gene TRBV6-5 combines with J gene TRBJ2-7; D unresolved. Trimming cost V 4 bases and J 4 bases, with 11 bases left between them. Germline V gene data show CDR1 as MNHEY and CDR2 as SVGAGI. The CDR3 has 13 residues. CDR3 protein: CASSSLSFYEQYF. The DNA of the CDR3 is TGTGCCAGCAGTTCCCTTTCCTTTTACGAGCAGTACTTC.

This chain joins TRBV7-9 and TRBJ2-3; 8 positions match TRBD2. From germline, CDR1 is SEHNR and CDR2 FQNEAQ (reference sequence). The CDR3 is made up of 16 amino acids. The V gene end was trimmed by 8 bases and the J gene end by 0 bases; junction bases not matched to a gene: 10. Here the CDR3 DNA reads TGTGCCAGCTCGATCACCAGCGGGGGTAGCACAGATACGCAGTATTTT. It encodes CASSITSGGSTDTQYF.

This clone was seen a handful of times. The J gene is TRBJ2-7, the V gene TRBV19, with D perhaps matching TRBD2 (6 bases). The V and J ends lost 5 bases and 1 base respectively, with 12 bases between them. This CDR3 is built from 14 residues. The V gene's germline CDR1 is LNHDA and CDR2 SQIVND (reference sequence). CDR3 nucleotide sequence: TGTGCCAGTAGTTCATACAGCGGGTCCTACGAGCAGTACTTC. Its protein product is CASSSYSGSYEQYF.

The V and J genes are TRBV5-4 and TRBJ2-3; D perhaps matches TRBD1 (6 bases). V lost 0 bases and J 6 bases, leaving 14 bases between the germline ends. This CDR3 has 15 amino acids. In germline, CDR1 is SGHNT, CDR2 YYREEE (reference sequence). CDR3 region: CASSLVTGTKDTQYF. The CDR3 DNA reads TGTGCCAGCAGCTTGGTAACGGGGACAAAGGATACGCAGTATTTT. The full variable domain, in which reference TRBV5-4 and TRBJ2-3 provide the parts outside the CDR3, is ETGVTQSPTHLIKTRGQQVTLRCSSQSGHNTVSWYQQALGQGPQFIFQYYREEENGRGNFPPRFSGLQFPNYSSELNVNALELDDSALYLCASSLVTGTKDTQYFGPGTRLTVL.

The sample holds one count of this clone. The chain carries TRBV7-2 and TRBJ1-1; D remains ambiguous. Trimming left V 3 bases short and J 2 bases short, with 13 bases between. The CDR3 sequence is 15 residues long. Per the germline V gene, CDR1 is SGHTA and CDR2 is FQGNSA. CDR3 coding DNA: TGTGCCAGCAGCTTCCACGGTCCGGGAAACACTGAAGCTTTCTTT. This sequence encodes CASSFHGPGNTEAFF.

This sequence joins TRBV28 and TRBJ2-4, with 8 bases lining up with TRBD2. Germline CDR1 MDHEN, CDR2 SYDVKM. The junction had 9 bases not matched to a gene; V was cut back by 4 bases and J by 7 bases. This CDR3 is built from 15 residues. This CDR3 reads CASSSIGAGDNIQYF. The CDR3 DNA reads as TGTGCCAGCAGTTCCATAGGAGCGGGGGACAACATTCAGTACTTC. Full variable domain (remainder filled in from reference TRBV28 and TRBJ2-4): DVKVTQSSRYLVKRTGEKVFLECVQDMDHENMFWYRQDPGLGLRLIYFSYDVKMKEKGDIPEGYSVSREKKERFSLILESASTNQTSMYLCASSSIGAGDNIQYFGAGTRLSVL.

The chain uses TRBV27 and TRBJ1-1; D not resolved. The CDR3 contains 14 residues. Germline assignment: CDR1 MNHEY and CDR2 SMNVEV (reference sequence). V gave up 2 bases and J gave up 5 bases, with 12 bases separating them. Written as DNA, the CDR3 is TGTGCCAGCAGTTTAGGCCGGGGTGGGACTGAAGCTTTCTTT. Protein sequence: CASSLGRGGTEAFF.

This clone is a singleton in its sample. The chain is built from TRBV7-9 and TRBJ1-1; D call uncertain. Trimming shortened V by 6 bases and J by 0 bases, and 11 bases separated the two germline ends. The CDR3 has 14 residues. Germline V gene lookup returns CDR1 SEHNR and CDR2 FQNEAQ (reference sequence). Here the CDR3 reads CASRGGILNTEAFF. In DNA form, the CDR3 reads TGTGCCAGCAGGGGAGGAATTCTGAACACTGAAGCTTTCTTT.

The CDR3 here is CASSNWAFNNEQFF. The DNA for the CDR3 is TGTGCCAGTAGTAATTGGGCCTTCAACAATGAGCAGTTCTTC. V gene TRBV19 combines with J gene TRBJ2-1; the D is unclear. Germline CDR1 and CDR2: LNHDA and SQIVND (reference sequence). Trimming cost V 4 bases and J 5 bases, with 12 bases left between them. The CDR3 contains 14 residues.

The chain employs TRBV30 and TRBJ1-4; 8 nucleotides line up with TRBD1. V dropped 6 bases and J dropped 8; count of bases not matched to a gene: 8. The CDR3 is 13 residues long. In germline, CDR1 is GTSNPN, CDR2 SVGIG (reference sequence). As DNA, the CDR3 is TGTGCCTGCTCTCAGGGGGCTTGGGAAAAACTGTTTTTT. The encoded protein is CACSQGAWEKLFF.

In regard to this clone: Other DNA variants within this sample encode the same CDR3. CDR3 in amino acids: CATHGGDSLSYNSPLHF. The CDR3 DNA reads TGTGCCACCCACGGTGGGGACTCCCTCTCCTATAATTCACCCCTCCACTTT. The rearrangement uses TRBV28 and TRBJ1-6; D may be TRBD1 (5 bases). This CDR3 is 17 amino acids long. The V gene's germline CDR1 is MDHEN and CDR2 SYDVKM. The germline V and J ends were trimmed by 10 bases and 0 bases, with 19 bases remaining between them.

J is TRBJ1-2 and V is TRBV11-1; 7 bases align to TRBD1. The CDR3 is 13 amino acids. The V segment lost 6 bases and the J segment 3 bases; nucleotides outside the gene matches: 4. CDR1 and CDR2 from the germline V gene are SGHAT and FQDESV (reference sequence). The CDR3 bases are TGTGCCAGCAGTTTTACAGGGGACTATGGCTACACCTTC. Translating it yields CASSFTGDYGYTF.

This clone was observed a handful of times. J is TRBJ2-2 and V is TRBV2; D is unclear. This CDR3 is built from 13 residues. Germline V CDR1 and CDR2: SNHLY, FYNNEI. V lost 1 base to trimming and J lost 4 bases, with 4 bases between them. The CDR3 sequence: CASSEDGTGELFF. Here the CDR3 DNA reads TGTGCCAGCAGTGAAGACGGCACCGGGGAGCTGTTTTTT.

This chain links TRBV6-5 with TRBJ2-5; D possibly corresponds to TRBD1 (5 bases). Between the trimmed V and J ends, which lost 2 bases and 4 bases, there was a span of 17 bases. Germline-derived CDR1 and CDR2 are MNHEY and SVGAGI. The CDR3 length is 16 residues. In DNA, the CDR3 is TGTGCCAGCAGTTACGGACCCCCGACAGTACTAGAGACCCAGTACTTC. Its translation is CASSYGPPTVLETQYF.